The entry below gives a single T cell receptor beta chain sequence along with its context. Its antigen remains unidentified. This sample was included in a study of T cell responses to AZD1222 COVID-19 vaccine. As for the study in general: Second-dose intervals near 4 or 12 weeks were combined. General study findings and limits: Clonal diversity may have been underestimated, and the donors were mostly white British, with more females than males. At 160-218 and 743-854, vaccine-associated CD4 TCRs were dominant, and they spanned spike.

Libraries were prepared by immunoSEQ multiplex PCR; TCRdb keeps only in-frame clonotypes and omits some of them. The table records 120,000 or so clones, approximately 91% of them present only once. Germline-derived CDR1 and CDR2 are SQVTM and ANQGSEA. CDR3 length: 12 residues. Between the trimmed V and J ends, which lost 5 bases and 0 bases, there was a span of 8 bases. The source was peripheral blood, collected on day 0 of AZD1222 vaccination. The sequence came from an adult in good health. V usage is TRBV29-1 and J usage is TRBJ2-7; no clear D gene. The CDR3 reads CSVRSDSYEQYF. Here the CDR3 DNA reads TGCAGCGTTCGCAGCGACTCCTACGAGCAGTACTTC.